This T cell receptor beta chain was identified during a study of T-cell reconstitution after alpha-beta-depleted transplantation in children. The TCRbeta library incorporated unique molecular identifiers. MiXCR was run by TCRdb on the PCR reads, yielding one entry per CDR3 protein. The table has 500,000 or so distinct CDR3 sequences, approximately 30% seen once. Germline V lookup: CDR1 DFQATT, CDR2 SNEGSKA (reference sequence). The V gene lost 0 bases and the J gene lost 4 bases, with 11 bases spanning the gap. The CDR3 runs to 14 residues. V and J are TRBV20-1 and TRBJ2-3; D may be TRBD1 or TRBD2 (6 bases each). The TCR sequence derives from a human donor who donated a stem cell graft to a child with aplastic anemia. The material sequenced was PBMCs from the stem cell graft donor, taken from the stem cell graft. The CDR3 DNA is TGCAGTGCTAGAGATGGGGGGCTTTCAGATACGCAGTATTTT. It codes for CSARDGGLSDTQYF.